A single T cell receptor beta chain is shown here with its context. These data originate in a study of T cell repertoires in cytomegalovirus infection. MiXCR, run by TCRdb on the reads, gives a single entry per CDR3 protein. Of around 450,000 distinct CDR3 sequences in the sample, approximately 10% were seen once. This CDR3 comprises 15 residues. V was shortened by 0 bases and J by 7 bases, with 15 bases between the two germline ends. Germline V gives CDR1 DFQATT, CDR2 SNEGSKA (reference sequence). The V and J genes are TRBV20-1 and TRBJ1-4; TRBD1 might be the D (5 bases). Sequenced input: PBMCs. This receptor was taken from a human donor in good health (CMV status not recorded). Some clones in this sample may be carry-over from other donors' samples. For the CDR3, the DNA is TGCAGTGCTAGAGATCTGGCAGGGCGGGTTGAAAAACTGTTTTTT. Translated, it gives CSARDLAGRVEKLFF.